This T cell receptor beta chain is from a study of T cell responses to AZD1222 COVID-19 vaccine. Study as a whole: Timing groups of about 4 and about 12 weeks for second doses were pooled.

Method: immunoSEQ multiplex PCR; TCRdb's copy keeps in-frame clones and lacks some. The sample consists of approximately 110,000 clones, around 90% of them appearing once. This clone was observed once. Its antigen is unknown. Study-wide points: Two AZD1222 doses significantly raised spike-specific TCR breadth and depth over controls. Spike regions recognized by vaccine-associated CD4 TCRs spanned the protein, led by 160-218 and 743-854. Donors, mostly white British, included more females; clonal diversity was possibly underestimated.

The V end lost 6 bases, the J end lost 10 bases, and 12 bases lay between the germline ends. This CDR3 region has 12 residues. In germline, CDR1 is MDHEN, CDR2 SYDVKM. The V call is TRBV28, the J call TRBJ1-4; no clear D. The origin of this receptor is an adult in good health. The sequenced sample was peripheral blood, obtained on day 0 of AZD1222 vaccination. CDR3 in amino acids: CASSQYEGKLFF. The CDR3 DNA reads TGTGCCAGCAGCCAATACGAGGGAAAACTGTTTTTT.